This paragraph covers one T cell receptor (beta chain) sequence. Its target is not known. Clones were read by immunoSEQ multiplex PCR, and TCRdb kept only the in-frame ones, dropping some. The data show some 1,700 clones, with roughly 85% seen just once and 3.5% to 4.5% held by the top ten. Germline values: CDR1 MRHNA, CDR2 SNTAGT. J lost 5 bases, V lost 2 bases, and 3 bases had no gene match. CDR3 length: 14 residues. The source of the sample is a study of T cells and Merkel cell carcinoma outcomes. Study outcomes and limitations: In Merkel cell carcinoma, repertoire and T-cell density reportedly predicted outcomes.

The chain couples TRBV6-4 to TRBJ1-5; TRBD1 aligns across 7 bases. The sequenced sample was tumor tissue from Merkel cell carcinoma. The origin of this receptor is a human donor with Merkel cell carcinoma. Here the CDR3 DNA reads TGTGCCAGCAGTGACGACAGGGCTGATCAGCCCCAGCATTTT. It specifies CASSDDRADQPQHF.